The clone carrying this T cell receptor beta chain was found once. Antigen: not known. This sample is part of a study of cytomegalovirus exposure and HLA in healthy donors. Study observations and caveats: The sole available immune exposure information was CMV serostatus.

The PCR employed 60 Vbeta primers together with 13 Jbeta primers. Data came from immunoSEQ multiplex PCR; TCRdb stores just in-frame clones and leaves some out. The table records around 170,000 clones, around 86% of them present only once. CDR3 length: 14 residues. The germline V gene has CDR1 SGHTA and CDR2 FQGNSA. Trimming took 4 bases from V and 11 from J; bases not matched to a gene: 9. The rearrangement joins TRBV7-2 to TRBJ1-1, with 11 bases that match TRBD1. Sequenced sample: PBMCs. The clonotype was recovered from a man aged 40-49 years in good health and CMV-seropositive. The CDR3 region has the DNA TGTGCCAGCAGCTCCAGGACAGGGGGCCTCGGGGCTTTCTTT. This encodes CASSSRTGGLGAFF.